This paragraph covers one TCR beta chain sequence. Using immunoSEQ multiplex PCR, the repertoire was profiled, and TCRdb retains in-frame clones only, with some absent. The table records around 110,000 clones, about 88% of them present only once. These data are taken from a study of control samples from healthy donors and cancer patients. The V and J ends lost 3 bases and 3 bases respectively, with 15 bases between them. Germline assignment: CDR1 KGHDR and CDR2 SFDVKD. This CDR3 region has 16 residues. The receptor was derived from a woman in her 70s in good health. The chain employs TRBV24-1 and TRBJ2-3; D possibly matches TRBD1 or TRBD2 (5 bases each). Sequenced material: blood. The CDR3 nucleotides are TGTGCCACCAGTGATAGCCCTAGCTGGGGGACAGATACGCAGTATTTT. Translating it yields CATSDSPSWGTDTQYF.